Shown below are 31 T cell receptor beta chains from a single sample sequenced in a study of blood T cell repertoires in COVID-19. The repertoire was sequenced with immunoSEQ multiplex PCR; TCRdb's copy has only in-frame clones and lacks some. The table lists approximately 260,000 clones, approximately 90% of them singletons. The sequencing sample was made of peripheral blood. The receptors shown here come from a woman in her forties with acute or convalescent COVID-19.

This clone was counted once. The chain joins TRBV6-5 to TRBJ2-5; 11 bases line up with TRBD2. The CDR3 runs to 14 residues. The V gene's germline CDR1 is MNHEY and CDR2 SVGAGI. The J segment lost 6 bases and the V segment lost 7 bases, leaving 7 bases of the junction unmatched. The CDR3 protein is CASTLLAGDQTQYF. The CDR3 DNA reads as TGTGCCAGCACCCTACTAGCGGGGGATCAGACCCAGTACTTC.

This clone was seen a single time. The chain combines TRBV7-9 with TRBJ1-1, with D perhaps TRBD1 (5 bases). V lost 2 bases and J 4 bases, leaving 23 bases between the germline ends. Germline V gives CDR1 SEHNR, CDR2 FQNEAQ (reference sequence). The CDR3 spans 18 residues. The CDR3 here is CASSLYLIGQAGGTEAFF. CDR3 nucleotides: TGTGCCAGCAGCTTATACCTTATCGGGCAGGCCGGGGGCACTGAAGCTTTCTTT.

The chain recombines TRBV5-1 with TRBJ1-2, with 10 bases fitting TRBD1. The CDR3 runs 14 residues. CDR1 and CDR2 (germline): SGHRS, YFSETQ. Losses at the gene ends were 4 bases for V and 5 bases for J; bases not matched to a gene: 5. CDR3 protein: CASSQGQGLYGYTF. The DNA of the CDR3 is TGCGCCAGCAGCCAGGGACAGGGGTTATATGGCTACACCTTC.

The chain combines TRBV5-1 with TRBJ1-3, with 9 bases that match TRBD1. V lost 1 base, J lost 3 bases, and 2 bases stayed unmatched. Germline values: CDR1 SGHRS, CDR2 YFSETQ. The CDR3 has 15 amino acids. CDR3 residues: CASSLMGQGGNTIYF. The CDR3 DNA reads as TGCGCCAGCAGCTTGATGGGACAGGGTGGAAACACCATATATTTT.

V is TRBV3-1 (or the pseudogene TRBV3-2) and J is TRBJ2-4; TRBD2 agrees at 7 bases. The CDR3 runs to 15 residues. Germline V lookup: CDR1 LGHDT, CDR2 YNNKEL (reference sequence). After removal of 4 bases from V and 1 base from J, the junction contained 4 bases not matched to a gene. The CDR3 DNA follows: TGTGCCAGCAGCCGAGGTAGCGGGGCCAAAAACATTCAGTACTTC. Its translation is CASSRGSGAKNIQYF.

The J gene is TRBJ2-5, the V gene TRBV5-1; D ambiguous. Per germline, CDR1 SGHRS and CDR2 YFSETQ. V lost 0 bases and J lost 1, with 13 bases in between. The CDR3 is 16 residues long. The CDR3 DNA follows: TGCGCCAGCAGCTTGGGTTTTGACTTACCCCAAGAGACCCAGTACTTC. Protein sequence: CASSLGFDLPQETQYF.

In DNA form, the CDR3 reads TGCGCCAGCAGCACCAGGGGGCTGCTTCCCACAGATACGCAGTATTTT. It specifies CASSTRGLLPTDTQYF. The genes are TRBV5-1 and TRBJ2-3, with TRBD1 identical over 8 bases. CDR1 SGHRS and CDR2 YFSETQ come from the germline V gene. J lost 2 bases, V lost 4 bases, and 9 bases had no gene match. This CDR3 has 16 amino acids.

CDR3 sequence reads: CASSHGGQGSLHF. The CDR3 DNA follows: TGTGCCAGTAGCCACGGGGGACAGGGCTCGCTCCACTTT. The chain employs TRBV19 and TRBJ1-6; 9 nucleotides agree with TRBD1. V shed 6 bases and J 16 bases; nucleotides not matched to a gene: 10. From germline, CDR1 is LNHDA and CDR2 SQIVND (reference sequence). The CDR3 consists of 13 residues.

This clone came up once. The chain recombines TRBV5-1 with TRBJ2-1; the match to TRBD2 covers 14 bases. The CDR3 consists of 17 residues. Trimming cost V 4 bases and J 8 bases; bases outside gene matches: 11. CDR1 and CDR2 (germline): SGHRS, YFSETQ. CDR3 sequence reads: CASSPRLAGGPGDEQFF. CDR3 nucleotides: TGCGCCAGCAGCCCCAGACTAGCGGGGGGGCCAGGGGATGAGCAGTTCTTC.

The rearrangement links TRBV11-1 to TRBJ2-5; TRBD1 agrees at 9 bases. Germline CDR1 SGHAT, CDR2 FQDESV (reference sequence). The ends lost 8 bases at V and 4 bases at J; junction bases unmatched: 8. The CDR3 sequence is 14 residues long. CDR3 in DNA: TGTGCCAGCTTAGAGGCGGGACAGGGAGAGACCCAGTACTTC. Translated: CASLEAGQGETQYF. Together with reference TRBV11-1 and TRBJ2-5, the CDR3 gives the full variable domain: EAEVAQSPRYKITEKSQAVAFWCDPISGHATLYWYRQILGQGPELLVQFQDESVVDDSQLPKDRFSAERLKGVDSTLKIQPAELGDSAMYLCASLEAGQGETQYFGPGTRLLVL.

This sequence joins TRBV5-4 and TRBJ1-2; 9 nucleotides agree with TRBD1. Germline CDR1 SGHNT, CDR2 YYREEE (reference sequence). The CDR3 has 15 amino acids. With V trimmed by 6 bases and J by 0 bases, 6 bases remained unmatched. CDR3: CASTTGTGSNYGYTF. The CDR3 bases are TGTGCCAGCACCACAGGGACAGGGTCTAACTATGGCTACACCTTC.

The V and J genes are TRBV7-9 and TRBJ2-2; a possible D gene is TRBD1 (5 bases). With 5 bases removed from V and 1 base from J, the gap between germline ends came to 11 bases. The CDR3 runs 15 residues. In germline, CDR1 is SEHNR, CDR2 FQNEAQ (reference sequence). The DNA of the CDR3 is TGTGCCAGCAGCCACCCGACAGTGAACACCGGGGAGCTGTTTTTT. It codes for CASSHPTVNTGELFF.

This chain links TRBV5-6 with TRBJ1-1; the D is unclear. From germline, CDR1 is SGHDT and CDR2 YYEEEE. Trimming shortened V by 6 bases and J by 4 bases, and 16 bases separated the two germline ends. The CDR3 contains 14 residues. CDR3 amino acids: CASTIYRSGTEAFF. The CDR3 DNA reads TGTGCCAGCACCATTTATAGGAGCGGCACTGAAGCTTTCTTT.

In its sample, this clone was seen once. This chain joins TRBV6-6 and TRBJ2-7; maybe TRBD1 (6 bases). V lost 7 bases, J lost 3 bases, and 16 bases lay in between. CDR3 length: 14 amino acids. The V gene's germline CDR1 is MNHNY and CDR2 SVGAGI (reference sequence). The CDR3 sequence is CASKIAGTSYEQYV. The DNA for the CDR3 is TGTGCCAGCAAGATCGCCGGGACAAGCTACGAGCAGTACGTC.

The CDR3 DNA reads as TGCGCCAGCAGTGAGCTGACAGGGCCTAGCGGGGGCTACACCTTC. This encodes CASSELTGPSGGYTF. The J gene is TRBJ1-2, the V gene TRBV10-2, with 7 bases identical to TRBD1. This CDR3 region has 15 residues. Germline-derived CDR1 and CDR2 are WSHSY and SAAADI. V gave up 2 bases and J gave up 8 bases; unmatched junction bases: 11.

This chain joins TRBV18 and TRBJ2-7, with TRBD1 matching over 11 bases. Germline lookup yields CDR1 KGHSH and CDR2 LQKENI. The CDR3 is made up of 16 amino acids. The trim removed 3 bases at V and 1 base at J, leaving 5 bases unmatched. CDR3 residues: CASSPSGTGGSYEQYV. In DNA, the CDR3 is TGTGCCAGCTCACCTTCCGGGACAGGGGGGTCCTACGAGCAGTACGTC.

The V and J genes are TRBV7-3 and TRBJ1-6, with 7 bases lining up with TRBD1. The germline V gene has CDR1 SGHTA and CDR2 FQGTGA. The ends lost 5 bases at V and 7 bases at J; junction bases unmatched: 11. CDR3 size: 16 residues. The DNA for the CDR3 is TGTGCCAGCAGCCTAGGCCCGACAGGGAGGAATTCACCCCTCCACTTT. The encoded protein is CASSLGPTGRNSPLHF.

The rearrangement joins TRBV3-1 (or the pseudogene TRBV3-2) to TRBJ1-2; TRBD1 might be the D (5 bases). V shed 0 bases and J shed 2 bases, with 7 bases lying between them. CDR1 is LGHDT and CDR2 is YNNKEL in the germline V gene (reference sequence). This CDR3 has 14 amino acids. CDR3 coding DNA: TGTGCCAGCAGCCAAGAAGACAGAAACTATGGCTACACCTTC. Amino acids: CASSQEDRNYGYTF.

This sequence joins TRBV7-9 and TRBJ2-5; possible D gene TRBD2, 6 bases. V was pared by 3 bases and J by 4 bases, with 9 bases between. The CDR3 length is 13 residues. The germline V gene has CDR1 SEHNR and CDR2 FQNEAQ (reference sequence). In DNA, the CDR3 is TGTGCCAGCAGCTTCGGAGGGAGAGAGACCCAGTACTTC. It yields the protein CASSFGGRETQYF. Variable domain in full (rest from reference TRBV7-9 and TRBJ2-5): DTGVSQNPRHKITKRGQNVTFRCDPISEHNRLYWYRQTLGQGPEFLTYFQNEAQLEKSRLLSDRFSAERPKGSFSTLEIQRTEQGDSAMYLCASSFGGRETQYFGPGTRLLVL.

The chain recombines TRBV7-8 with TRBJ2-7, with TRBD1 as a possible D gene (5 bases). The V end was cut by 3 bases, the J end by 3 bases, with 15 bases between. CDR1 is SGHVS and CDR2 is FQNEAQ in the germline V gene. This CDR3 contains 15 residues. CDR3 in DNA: TGTGCCAGCAGCTTGGGGCATGGCACCTACTACGAGCAGTACGTC. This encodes CASSLGHGTYYEQYV.

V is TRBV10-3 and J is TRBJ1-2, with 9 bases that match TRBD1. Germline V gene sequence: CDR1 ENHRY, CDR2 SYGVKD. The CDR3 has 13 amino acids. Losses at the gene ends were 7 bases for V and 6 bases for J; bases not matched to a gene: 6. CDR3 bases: TGTGCCATCATGGGGGACAGGGTTGATGGCTACACCTTC. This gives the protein CAIMGDRVDGYTF.

Written as DNA, the CDR3 is TGTGCCATCAACCACGGGACAGGGGGCGCGGGGGGCACTGAAGCTTTCTTT. Amino acid sequence: CAINHGTGGAGGTEAFF. The rearrangement links TRBV10-3 to TRBJ1-1; 12 positions agree with TRBD1. Germline-derived CDR1 and CDR2 are ENHRY and SYGVKD. The CDR3 has 17 amino acids. Trimming cost V 7 bases and J 4 bases; bases outside gene matches: 13.

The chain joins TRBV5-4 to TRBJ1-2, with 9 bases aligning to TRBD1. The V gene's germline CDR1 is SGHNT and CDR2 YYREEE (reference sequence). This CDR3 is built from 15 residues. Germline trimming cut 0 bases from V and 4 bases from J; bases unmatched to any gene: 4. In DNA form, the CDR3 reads TGTGCCAGCAGCTTGGGGGACAGGGTGATCTATGGCTACACCTTC. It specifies CASSLGDRVIYGYTF.

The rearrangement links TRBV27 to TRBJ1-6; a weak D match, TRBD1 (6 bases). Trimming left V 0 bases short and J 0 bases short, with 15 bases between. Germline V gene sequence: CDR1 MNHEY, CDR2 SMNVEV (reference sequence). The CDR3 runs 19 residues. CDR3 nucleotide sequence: TGTGCCAGCAGTTTATCGACGTACAGGGAAAGCTCCTATAATTCACCCCTCCACTTT. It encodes CASSLSTYRESSYNSPLHF.

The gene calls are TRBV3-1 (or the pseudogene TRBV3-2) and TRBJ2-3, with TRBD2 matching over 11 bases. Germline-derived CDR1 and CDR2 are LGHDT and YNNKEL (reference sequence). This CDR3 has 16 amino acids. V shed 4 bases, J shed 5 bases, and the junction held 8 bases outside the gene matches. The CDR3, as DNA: TGTGCCAGCAGCCCCGAACTAGCGGGGGTTGTAGATACGCAGTATTTT. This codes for CASSPELAGVVDTQYF.

The CDR3 DNA follows: TGTGCCAGCAGCTTAGCAGGAGAAGCTTTCTTT. Its translation: CASSLAGEAFF. This chain links TRBV11-2 with TRBJ1-1; no firm D call. Looked up from germline, CDR1 is SGHAT and CDR2 is FQNNGV. The V and J ends lost 1 base and 8 bases respectively, with 5 bases between them. The CDR3 spans 11 residues.

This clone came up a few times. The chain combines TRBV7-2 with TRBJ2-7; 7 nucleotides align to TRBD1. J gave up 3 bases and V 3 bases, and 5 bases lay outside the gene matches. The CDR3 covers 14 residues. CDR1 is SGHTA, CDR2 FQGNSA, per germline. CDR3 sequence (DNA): TGTGCCAGCAGCTTTCAGACAGGGAACTACGAGCAGTACGTC. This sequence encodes CASSFQTGNYEQYV.

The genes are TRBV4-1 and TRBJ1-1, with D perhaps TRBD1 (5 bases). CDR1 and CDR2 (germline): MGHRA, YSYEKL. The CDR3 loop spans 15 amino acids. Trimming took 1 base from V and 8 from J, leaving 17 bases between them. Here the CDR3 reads CASSQGDPVQGEAFF. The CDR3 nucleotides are TGCGCCAGCAGCCAAGGAGACCCGGTCCAGGGAGAAGCTTTCTTT.

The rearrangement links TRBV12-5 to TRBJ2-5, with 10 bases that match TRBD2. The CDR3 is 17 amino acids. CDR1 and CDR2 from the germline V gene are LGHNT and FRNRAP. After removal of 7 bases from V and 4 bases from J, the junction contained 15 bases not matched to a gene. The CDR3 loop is CASAPPSSGGGVETQYF. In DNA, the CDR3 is TGTGCTAGTGCCCCACCCTCTAGCGGGGGCGGGGTAGAGACCCAGTACTTC.

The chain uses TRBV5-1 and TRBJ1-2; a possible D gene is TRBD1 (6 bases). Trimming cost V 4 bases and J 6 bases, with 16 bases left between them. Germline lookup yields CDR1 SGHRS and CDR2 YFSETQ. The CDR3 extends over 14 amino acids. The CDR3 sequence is CASSLLTGYDGYTF. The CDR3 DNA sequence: TGCGCCAGCAGCCTACTCACAGGGTATGATGGCTACACCTTC.

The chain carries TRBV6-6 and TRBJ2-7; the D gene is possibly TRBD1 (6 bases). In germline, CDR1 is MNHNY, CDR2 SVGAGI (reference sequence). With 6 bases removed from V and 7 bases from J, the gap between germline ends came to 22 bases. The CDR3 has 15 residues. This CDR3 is CASRPRGLYQGEQYV. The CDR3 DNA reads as TGTGCCAGCAGACCCCGCGGATTATATCAGGGGGAGCAGTACGTC.